The 15 T cell receptor beta chains given below trace back to one sample, sequenced in a study of blood T cells in healthy people across ages. For the second PCR, which ran for about 7 to 12 cycles, a sample-barcoded 5' primer and a J-beta primer mix were used. Each CDR3 protein gets one entry after TCRdb re-called the 5' RACE reads with MiXCR. Of approximately 800,000 distinct CDR3 sequences listed, about 53% are singletons. The sample comprised blood. The origin of the receptors is a man older than 75 in good health.

This clonotype has just a few counts. The rearrangement links TRBV29-1 to TRBJ1-2; 8 bases map to TRBD1. With V trimmed by 6 bases and J by 2 bases, 5 bases remained unmatched. CDR1 and CDR2 (germline): SQVTM, ANQGSEA. The CDR3 runs to 13 residues. The CDR3 DNA sequence: TGCAGCGTGGGACAGGTGTTGAACTATGGCTACACCTTC. It encodes CSVGQVLNYGYTF.

CDR3 region: CASSRLTSRETQYF. For the CDR3, the DNA is TGTGCCAGCAGCCGCCTAACTAGTCGGGAGACCCAGTACTTC. J is TRBJ2-5 and V is TRBV3-1; possible D gene TRBD2, 5 bases. The V and J ends lost 4 bases and 5 bases respectively, with 14 bases between them. CDR3 size: 14 residues. The germline V gene encodes CDR1 LGHDT and CDR2 YNNKEL (reference sequence).

In this sample, this clonotype turned up a few times. The J gene is TRBJ2-3, the V gene TRBV6-6; D remains ambiguous. The CDR3 has 11 residues. Germline V gene sequence: CDR1 MNHNY, CDR2 SVGAGI (reference sequence). Trimming removed 5 bases from V and 7 bases from J, with 7 bases in between. The CDR3 spells CASSKSNTQYF. The CDR3 DNA sequence: TGTGCCAGCAGTAAGAGCAATACGCAGTATTTT.

The chain couples TRBV7-2 to TRBJ2-5, with D possibly being TRBD1 or TRBD2 (6 bases each). The CDR3 consists of 16 residues. The V gene lost 1 base and the J gene lost 1 base, with 13 bases spanning the gap. Germline V gives CDR1 SGHTA, CDR2 FQGNSA. The chain's CDR3 is CASSLVGGSAQETQYF. DNA of the CDR3: TGTGCCAGCAGCTTAGTGGGGGGCAGTGCCCAAGAGACCCAGTACTTC.

The V call is TRBV7-3, the J call TRBJ2-3, with D possibly matching TRBD2 (5 bases). The V end lost 4 bases, the J end lost 6 bases, and 11 bases lay between the germline ends. The germline V gene encodes CDR1 SGHTA and CDR2 FQGTGA. The CDR3 is made up of 13 amino acids. CDR3 coding DNA: TGTGCCAGCAGCTCTAGGAGGTTGGATACGCAGTATTTT. This translates into CASSSRRLDTQYF.

This sequence joins TRBV7-2 and TRBJ2-1, with 11 bases fitting TRBD2. Trimming at V came to 6 bases and at J to 7 bases, leaving 8 bases not matched to a gene. From germline, CDR1 is SGHTA and CDR2 FQGNSA. This CDR3 has 15 residues. CDR3 nucleotide sequence: TGTGCCAGCAGTTACAGACTAGCGGGACAAAATGAGCAGTTCTTC. This translates into CASSYRLAGQNEQFF. The full variable domain, in which reference TRBV7-2 and TRBJ2-1 provide the parts outside the CDR3, is GAGVSQSPSNKVTEKGKDVELRCDPISGHTALYWYRQSLGQGLEFLIYFQGNSAPDKSGLPSDRFSAERTGGSVSTLTIQRTQQEDSAVYLCASSYRLAGQNEQFFGPGTRLTVL.

The chain joins TRBV7-9 to TRBJ1-2; possible D gene TRBD1, 5 bases. The CDR3 has 14 amino acids. Looked up from germline, CDR1 is SEHNR and CDR2 is FQNEAQ (reference sequence). Trimming removed 4 bases at V and 7 bases at J, with 16 bases between. The CDR3 is CASSSNGGRGGYTF. The DNA for the CDR3 is TGTGCCAGCAGCTCTAATGGGGGACGCGGTGGCTACACCTTC.

The chain combines TRBV30 with TRBJ1-2, with D tentatively TRBD1 (5 bases). From germline, CDR1 is GTSNPN and CDR2 SVGIG (reference sequence). The CDR3 is made up of 11 amino acids. The ends were cut back, 4 bases at V and 8 bases at J, with 11 bases in the middle. The CDR3 sequence: CAWNRREGYTF. CDR3 in DNA: TGTGCCTGGAACCGCAGGGAGGGCTACACCTTC.

The V call is TRBV20-1, the J call TRBJ1-6; D is unclear. The V end was cut by 0 bases, the J end by 9 bases, with 15 bases between. From germline, CDR1 is DFQATT and CDR2 SNEGSKA (reference sequence). CDR3 length: 15 amino acids. CDR3 bases: TGCAGTGCTAGAGATCCCGGATATAGTGGTTCACCCCTCCACTTT. It specifies CSARDPGYSGSPLHF.

The chain is built from TRBV20-1 and TRBJ2-3, with TRBD1 matching over 7 bases. The CDR3 is 15 amino acids. From germline, CDR1 is DFQATT and CDR2 SNEGSKA (reference sequence). With V trimmed by 6 bases and J by 0 bases, 9 bases remained unmatched. CDR3: CSAPGTAASTDTQYF. DNA of the CDR3: TGCAGTGCCCCGGGGACAGCGGCTAGCACAGATACGCAGTATTTT.

The chain links TRBV20-1 to TRBJ2-4, with TRBD1 matching over 8 bases. The J call may be incorrect, as the DNA end agrees better with TRBJ2-7. Per germline, CDR1 DFQATT and CDR2 SNEGSKA (reference sequence). This CDR3 spans 14 amino acids. In DNA, the CDR3 is TGCAGTGCTATCAGGGGGCCAAGCTCCTACGAGCAGTACTTC. It codes for CSAIRGPSSYEQYF.

This clonotype was observed a handful of times. The V and J genes are TRBV3-1 and TRBJ2-5; D is unresolved. V lost 3 bases and J lost 1, with 12 bases in between. The CDR3 is 15 amino acids. Per the germline V gene, CDR1 is LGHDT and CDR2 is YNNKEL (reference sequence). This CDR3 reads CASSHRVPGQETQYF. The CDR3 DNA is TGTGCCAGCAGCCACCGGGTCCCCGGCCAAGAGACCCAGTACTTC.

The rearrangement links TRBV20-1 to TRBJ1-2; tentative D call: TRBD1 (5 bases). V was clipped by 8 bases and J by 0 bases, with 13 bases between them. Germline V gives CDR1 DFQATT, CDR2 SNEGSKA (reference sequence). CDR3 size: 13 residues. The CDR3 nucleotides read TGCAGTTCGTTACAGGAAGCTAACTATGGCTACACCTTC. Amino acid sequence: CSSLQEANYGYTF.

In nucleotides, the CDR3 is TGTGCCAGCAGTTACAGGGCCTATGGCTACACCTTC. Amino acids: CASSYRAYGYTF. The chain is built from TRBV28 and TRBJ1-2; D possibly corresponds to TRBD1 (6 bases). Germline CDR1 is MDHEN and CDR2 is SYDVKM. The CDR3 is made up of 12 amino acids. V was shortened by 4 bases and J by 4 bases, with 7 bases between the two germline ends.

Comment on this clonotype: One end of the junction varies from germline; a read error may be responsible. The rearrangement uses TRBV5-1 and TRBJ2-7; 7 bases are shared with TRBD1. In germline, CDR1 is SGHRS, CDR2 YFSETQ. The CDR3 runs to 14 residues. The CDR3 DNA reads TGTGCCAGCAGTTTGACAGGGCCTTCGTACGAGCAGTACTTC. Translating gives CASSLTGPSYEQYF. The full variable domain, rest sourced from reference TRBV5-1 and TRBJ2-7, is KAGVTQTPRYLIKTRGQQVTLSCSPISGHRSVSWYQQTPGQGLQFLFEYFSETQRNKGNFPGRFSGRQFSNSRSEMNVSTLELGDSALYLCASSLTGPSYEQYFGPGTRLTVT.